These 11 T cell receptor beta chains came from one sample sequenced in a study of blood T cell repertoires in COVID-19. Measured with immunoSEQ multiplex PCR; TCRdb has only the in-frame clones, and not every one. The sample lists about 150,000 clones; approximately 78% were seen once. The sample taken for sequencing was peripheral blood. The origin of the receptors is a human donor with acute or convalescent COVID-19. The donor label of this sample is uncertain.

The V gene is TRBV3-1 (or the pseudogene TRBV3-2), the J gene TRBJ2-1; TRBD1 matches 10 bases. V was clipped by 4 bases and J by 10 bases; unmatched bases: 10. This CDR3 is built from 15 residues. Germline CDR1 and CDR2: LGHDT and YNNKEL (reference sequence). The CDR3 DNA is TGTGCCAGCAGCCCATCGGGACAGGGGCGACAAGAGCAGTTCTTC. Translation gives CASSPSGQGRQEQFF.

Note on this clone: Additional DNA sequences in this sample encode the identical CDR3. V usage is TRBV7-9 and J usage is TRBJ1-3; D is unresolved. The germline V and J ends were trimmed by 3 bases and 0 bases, with 6 bases remaining between them. The CDR3 sequence is 14 residues long. Germline CDR1 SEHNR, CDR2 FQNEAQ (reference sequence). This CDR3 is CASSFPGSGNTIYF. The CDR3 nucleotides read TGTGCCAGCAGCTTCCCCGGCTCTGGAAACACCATATATTTT.

V gene TRBV5-6 combines with J gene TRBJ1-3; maybe TRBD1 (6 bases). The CDR3 extends over 15 amino acids. V was clipped by 4 bases and J by 7 bases, with 18 bases between them. Germline V lookup: CDR1 SGHDT, CDR2 YYEEEE. CDR3 bases: TGTGCCAGCAGCCCAATTAGTGGGGGCCGGAACACCATATATTTT. Translated, it gives CASSPISGGRNTIYF.

The V and J genes are TRBV30 and TRBJ1-1, with TRBD1 matching 7 bases. V lost 3 bases and J lost 4; bases outside the gene matches: 5. The V gene's germline CDR1 is GTSNPN and CDR2 SVGIG (reference sequence). The CDR3 extends over 13 amino acids. CDR3 in amino acids: CAWRRGPGTEAFF. The CDR3 DNA reads TGTGCCTGGAGGAGGGGGCCAGGCACTGAAGCTTTCTTT.

V gene TRBV3-1 (or the pseudogene TRBV3-2) combines with J gene TRBJ1-5; D ambiguous. CDR1 and CDR2 from the germline V gene are LGHDT and YNNKEL (reference sequence). The CDR3 loop spans 14 amino acids. Deletions cut 4 bases from V and 4 bases from J, with 11 bases between. CDR3 DNA: TGTGCCAGCAGCCCTTCGGGAGGGAATCAGCCCCAGCATTTT. Its translation: CASSPSGGNQPQHF.

This sequence joins TRBV3-1 (or the pseudogene TRBV3-2) and TRBJ1-1; D may be TRBD1 (6 bases). The CDR3 is 16 residues long. Germline CDR1 reads LGHDT; CDR2 reads YNNKEL (reference sequence). With 0 bases removed from V and 1 base from J, the gap between germline ends came to 12 bases. The CDR3 DNA reads as TGTGCCAGCAGCCAAGATGGGGGCCGGAGGAACACTGAAGCTTTCTTT. The encoded protein is CASSQDGGRRNTEAFF.

This chain uses TRBV5-1 with TRBJ1-4, with D possibly being TRBD1 (6 bases). CDR1 is SGHRS and CDR2 is YFSETQ in the germline V gene. The CDR3 is made up of 15 amino acids. V was clipped by 2 bases and J by 8 bases, with 16 bases between them. CDR3 sequence (DNA): TGCGCCAGCAGCTTCTCGAGGGCAGGGACAGAAAAACTGTTTTTT. It yields the protein CASSFSRAGTEKLFF.

V and J are TRBV19 and TRBJ1-1, with 7 bases fitting TRBD1. The CDR3 sequence is 19 residues long. The germline CDR1 and CDR2 sequences are LNHDA and SQIVND (reference sequence). V lost 0 bases, J lost 1 base, and 14 bases stayed unmatched. The DNA of the CDR3 is TGTGCCAGTAGTATAGATGTTGTGCGAGGGGGCGGGGAGAACACTGAAGCTTTCTTT. It specifies CASSIDVVRGGGENTEAFF.

The chain uses TRBV7-2 and TRBJ2-3; 14 nucleotides match TRBD2. Germline V gives CDR1 SGHTA, CDR2 FQGNSA. The J segment lost 4 bases and the V segment lost 1 base, leaving 1 base of the junction unmatched. The CDR3 is 16 amino acids. The CDR3 nucleotides read TGTGCCAGCAGCTTAGGACTAGCGGGGGGGGCAGATACGCAGTATTTT. As protein: CASSLGLAGGADTQYF.

V is TRBV18 and J is TRBJ1-2; no reliable D call. The CDR3 runs to 12 residues. Germline V CDR1 and CDR2: KGHSH, LQKENI. V lost 2 bases, J lost 11 bases, and 12 bases lay in between. The CDR3 sequence is CASSPDRGTYTF. CDR3 coding DNA: TGTGCCAGCTCACCAGACCGGGGAACATACACCTTC.

The chain couples TRBV11-1 to TRBJ2-7; a weak D match, TRBD2 (6 bases). From germline, CDR1 is SGHAT and CDR2 FQDESV (reference sequence). The CDR3 is made up of 15 amino acids. V lost 1 base and J lost 2, with 12 bases in between. CDR3: CASSLVGGNPYEQYF. CDR3 nucleotides: TGTGCCAGCAGCTTAGTGGGGGGAAATCCCTACGAGCAGTACTTC.